This T cell receptor (beta chain) is from a study of CD8+CD57+ T cells in acquired aplastic anemia. About the research overall: Recorded DNA amounts for sorted CD4+ and CD8+ cells had an average of approximately 3 ug.

About this clonotype itself: The antigen is unknown.

Study findings and constraints: Approximately 27 CD8+ CDR3 sequences occurred in both the patients and the controls. CD8+ Simpson's diversity showed no significant patient-control difference.

After removal of 6 bases from V and 8 bases from J, the junction contained 7 bases not matched to a gene. This CDR3 region has 14 residues. Germline loops: CDR1 MNHEY, CDR2 SVGAGI. It was genomic DNA that served as the template for profiling TCR beta VDJ and CDR3. One entry per CDR3 protein, called by TCRdb with MiXCR from the reads. This sample yields about 270,000 distinct CDR3 sequences, of which approximately 56% are seen a single time; less than 9.5% belongs to the top ten. The source material was sorted CD4+, CD8+, or CD8+CD57+ T cells (not recorded which) from PBMCs. The chain joins TRBV6-5 to TRBJ1-6; TRBD1 matches at 7 bases. The TCR sequence derives from a human donor with severe aplastic anemia or a healthy control (not recorded which). CDR3 coding DNA: TGTGCCAGCAGCCTGACAGGGTGGTATTCACCCCTCCACTTT. Translation: CASSLTGWYSPLHF.